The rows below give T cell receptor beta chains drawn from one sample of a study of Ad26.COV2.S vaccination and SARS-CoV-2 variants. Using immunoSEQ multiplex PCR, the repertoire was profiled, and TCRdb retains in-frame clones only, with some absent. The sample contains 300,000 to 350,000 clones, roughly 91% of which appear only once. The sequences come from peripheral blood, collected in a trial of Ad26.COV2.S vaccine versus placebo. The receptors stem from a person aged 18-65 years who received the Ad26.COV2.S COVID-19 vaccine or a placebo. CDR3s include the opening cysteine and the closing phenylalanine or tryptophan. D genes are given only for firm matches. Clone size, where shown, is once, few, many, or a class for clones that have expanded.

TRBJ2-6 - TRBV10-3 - CAISESWGSGANVLTF TGTGCCATCAGTGAGTCGTGGGGCTCTGGGGCCAACGTCCTGACTTTC
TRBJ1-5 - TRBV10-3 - CAISESDQPQHF TGTGCCATCAGTGAGTCGGATCAGCCCCAGCATTTT
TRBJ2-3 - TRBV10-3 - CAISESPSGVGTDTQYF TGTGCCATCAGTGAGTCACCCTCGGGGGTAGGCACAGATACGCAGTATTTT
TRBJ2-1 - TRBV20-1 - CSASRTGTRGRNEQFF TGCAGTGCTAGTCGTACCGGGACAAGGGGAAGAAATGAGCAGTTCTTC
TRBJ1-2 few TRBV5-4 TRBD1 CASSFRGRVGYTF TGTGCCAGCAGCTTCAGGGGGCGGGTTGGCTACACCTTC
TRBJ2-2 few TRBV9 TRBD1 CASRTGNVGGELFF TGTGCCAGCCGGACAGGGAATGTTGGCGGGGAGCTGTTTTTT
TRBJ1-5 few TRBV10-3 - CAISATGSNQPQHF TGTGCCATCAGTGCGACAGGCTCAAATCAGCCCCAGCATTTT
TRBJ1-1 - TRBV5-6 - CASSDTYVGVTEAFF TGTGCCAGCAGCGACACCTACGTAGGGGTGACTGAAGCTTTCTTT
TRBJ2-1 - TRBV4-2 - CASSLGFGTGQFF TGTGCCAGCAGCCTAGGATTTGGAACTGGGCAGTTCTTC
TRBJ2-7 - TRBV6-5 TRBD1 CASRGTGAVEQYF TGTGCCAGCAGAGGGACAGGGGCCGTCGAGCAGTACTTC
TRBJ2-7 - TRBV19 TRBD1 CASSMIGQDGQYF TGTGCCAGTAGTATGATAGGACAGGACGGGCAGTACTTC
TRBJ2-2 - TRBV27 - CASTSGQGNTGELFF TGTGCCAGCACCTCAGGTCAAGGGAACACCGGGGAGCTGTTTTTT
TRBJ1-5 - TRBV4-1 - CASSPRTANQPQHF TGCGCCAGCAGCCCCAGGACGGCTAATCAGCCCCAGCATTTT
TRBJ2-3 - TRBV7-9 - CASTAPGLTDTQYF TGTGCCAGCACCGCCCCCGGGTTGACAGATACGCAGTATTTT
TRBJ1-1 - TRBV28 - CASRPIRRGTEAFF TGTGCCAGCAGACCCATTAGGAGGGGGACTGAAGCTTTCTTT
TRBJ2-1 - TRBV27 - CASSPTGSEQFF TGTGCCAGCAGTCCAACAGGGAGTGAGCAGTTCTTC
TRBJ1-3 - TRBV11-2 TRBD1 CASSLAGTGANTIYF TGTGCCAGCAGCTTAGCCGGGACAGGGGCAAACACCATATATTTT
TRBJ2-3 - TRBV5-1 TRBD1 CASSLTPRGLTDTQYF TGCGCCAGCAGCCTGACCCCGAGGGGGCTCACAGATACGCAGTATTTT
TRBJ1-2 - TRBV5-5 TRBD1 CASSFQTGVGYGYTF TGTGCCAGCAGCTTCCAGACAGGGGTCGGCTATGGCTACACCTTC
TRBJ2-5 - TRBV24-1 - CATSDSMDLNQETQYF TGTGCCACCAGTGATTCAATGGACCTGAACCAAGAGACCCAGTACTTC
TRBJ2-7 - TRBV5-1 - CASSLAHSYEQYF TGCGCCAGCAGCTTGGCCCACAGCTACGAGCAGTACTTC
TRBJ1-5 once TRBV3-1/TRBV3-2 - CASSQPEGRGRNQPQHF TGTGCCAGCAGCCAACCTGAAGGTAGGGGCAGGAATCAGCCCCAGCATTTT
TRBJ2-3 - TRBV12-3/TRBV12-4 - CASRGTGTDTQYF TGTGCCAGCAGAGGAACAGGGACAGATACGCAGTATTTT
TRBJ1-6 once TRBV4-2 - CASSQGRVGSDSPLHF TGTGCCAGCAGCCAAGGGAGGGTGGGGTCGGATTCACCCCTCCACTTT
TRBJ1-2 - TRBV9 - CASSSHPTYTF TGTGCCAGCAGCTCTCACCCGACCTACACCTTC
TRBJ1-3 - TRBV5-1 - CASSRNTGPSGNTIYF TGCGCCAGCAGCCGTAACACAGGACCCTCTGGAAACACCATATATTTT
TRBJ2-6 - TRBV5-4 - CASSRGYTQPGANVLTF TGTGCCAGCAGCCGGGGCTATACCCAACCTGGGGCCAACGTCCTGACTTTC
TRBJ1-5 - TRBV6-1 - CASSEVFGAGNQPQHF TGTGCCAGCAGTGAAGTTTTCGGGGCAGGGAATCAGCCCCAGCATTTT
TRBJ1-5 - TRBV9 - CASSRGANNQPQHF TGTGCCAGCAGCCGGGGGGCGAACAATCAGCCCCAGCATTTT
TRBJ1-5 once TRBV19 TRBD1 CASSYGTGGFGQPQHF TGTGCCAGTAGTTACGGGACAGGGGGCTTCGGGCAGCCCCAGCATTTT
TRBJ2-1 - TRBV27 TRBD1 CASSSNRGRSYNEQFF TGTGCCAGCAGTAGCAACAGGGGGCGCTCCTACAATGAGCAGTTCTTC
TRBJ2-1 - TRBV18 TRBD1 CASSRFGTGESNEQFF TGTGCCAGCTCAAGGTTTGGGACAGGGGAATCCAATGAGCAGTTCTTC
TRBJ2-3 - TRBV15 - CATSREGYLTDTQYF TGTGCCACCAGCAGAGAAGGTTACCTCACAGATACGCAGTATTTT
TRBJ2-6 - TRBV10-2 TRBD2 CASTGRHSGANVLTF TGCGCCAGCACCGGGAGGCACTCTGGGGCCAACGTCCTGACTTTC
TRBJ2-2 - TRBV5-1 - CASSFFGAGELFF TGCGCCAGCAGCTTCTTTGGGGCCGGGGAGCTGTTTTTT
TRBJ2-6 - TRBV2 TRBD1 CASRATGGSGANVLTF TGTGCCAGCAGGGCCACAGGGGGATCTGGGGCCAACGTCCTGACTTTC
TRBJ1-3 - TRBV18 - CASSHGQPSGNTIYF TGTGCCAGCTCCCACGGACAGCCCTCTGGAAACACCATATATTTT
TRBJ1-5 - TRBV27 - CASSLSYGVVDQPQHF TGTGCCAGCAGTTTATCGTACGGAGTTGTAGATCAGCCCCAGCATTTT
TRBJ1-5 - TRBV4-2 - CASSQDRGFNQPQHF TGTGCCAGCAGCCAAGATAGAGGGTTCAATCAGCCCCAGCATTTT
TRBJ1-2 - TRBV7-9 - CASSPDTYGYTF TGTGCCAGCAGCCCGGACACCTATGGCTACACCTTC
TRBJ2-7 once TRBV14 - CASSQDPGYEQYF TGTGCCAGCAGCCAGGACCCAGGGTACGAGCAGTACTTC
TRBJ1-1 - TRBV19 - CASSLSELNTEAFF TGTGCCAGTAGTCTTAGTGAGCTGAACACTGAAGCTTTCTTT
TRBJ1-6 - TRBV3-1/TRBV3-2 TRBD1 CASSLGQGLLNSPLHF TGTGCCAGCAGCCTCGGACAGGGCCTTCTTAATTCACCCCTCCACTTT
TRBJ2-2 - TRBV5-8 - CASSLYGGPGELFF TGTGCCAGCAGCTTGTACGGGGGCCCCGGGGAGCTGTTTTTT
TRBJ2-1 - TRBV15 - CATSPKMGQVFNEQFF TGTGCCACCAGCCCCAAGATGGGTCAAGTTTTCAATGAGCAGTTCTTC
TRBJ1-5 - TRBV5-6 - CASSHSGRKPQHF TGTGCCAGCAGCCACTCCGGGAGAAAGCCCCAGCATTTT
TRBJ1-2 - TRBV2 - CASSEGPGTNGYTF TGTGCCAGCAGTGAAGGCCCCGGGACAAATGGCTACACCTTC
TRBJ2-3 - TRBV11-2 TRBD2 CASSFRGASGAISTDTQYF TGTGCCAGCAGCTTTAGGGGGGCTAGCGGGGCGATTAGCACAGATACGCAGTATTTT
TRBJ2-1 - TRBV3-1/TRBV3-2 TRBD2 CASSQQTTSGSYNEQFF TGTGCCAGCAGCCAGCAGACGACTAGCGGCTCCTACAATGAGCAGTTCTTC
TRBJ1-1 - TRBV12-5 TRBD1 CASGLGGQAEAFF TGTGCTAGTGGTTTGGGAGGACAGGCCGAAGCTTTCTTT
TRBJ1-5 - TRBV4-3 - CASSQDGIGNQPQHF TGCGCCAGCAGCCAAGACGGGATCGGCAATCAGCCCCAGCATTTT
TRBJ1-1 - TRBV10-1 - CASSEYRPFRGGTEAFF TGCGCCAGCAGTGAATACCGTCCATTTCGGGGTGGTACTGAAGCTTTCTTT
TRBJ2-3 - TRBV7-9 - CASSHNDLMPPQYF TGTGCCAGCAGCCACAATGATCTTATGCCTCCGCAGTATTTT
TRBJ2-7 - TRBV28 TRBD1 CASNGQGNYEQYF TGTGCCAGCAACGGACAGGGAAACTACGAGCAGTACTTC
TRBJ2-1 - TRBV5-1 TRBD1 CASSLGGQTFNEQFF TGCGCCAGCAGCTTGGGGGGACAGACCTTCAATGAGCAGTTCTTC